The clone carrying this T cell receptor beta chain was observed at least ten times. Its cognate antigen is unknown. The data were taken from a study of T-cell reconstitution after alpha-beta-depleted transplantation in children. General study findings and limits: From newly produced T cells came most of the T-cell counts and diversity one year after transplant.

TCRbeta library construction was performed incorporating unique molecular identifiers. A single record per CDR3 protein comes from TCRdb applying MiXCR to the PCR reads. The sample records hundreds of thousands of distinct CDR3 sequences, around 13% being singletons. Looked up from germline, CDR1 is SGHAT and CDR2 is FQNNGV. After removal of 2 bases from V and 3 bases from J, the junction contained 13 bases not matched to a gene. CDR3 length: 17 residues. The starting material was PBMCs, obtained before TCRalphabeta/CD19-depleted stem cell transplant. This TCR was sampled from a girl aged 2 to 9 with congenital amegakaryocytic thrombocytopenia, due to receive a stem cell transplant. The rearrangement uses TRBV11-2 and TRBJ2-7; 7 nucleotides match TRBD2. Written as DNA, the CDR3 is TGTGCCAGCAGCTTACAAAGCGGGACCTACCTCCTCTACGAGCAGTACTTC. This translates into CASSLQSGTYLLYEQYF.